A single sample is the source of the 17 T cell receptor beta chains below, sequenced in a study of cytomegalovirus exposure and HLA in healthy donors. Primers: 60 Vbeta forward and 13 Jbeta reverse. Clones were read by immunoSEQ multiplex PCR, and TCRdb kept only the in-frame ones, dropping some. The data show 150,000 or so clones, with approximately 80% seen just once and around 4.3% held by the top ten. The source material was PBMCs. Receptors originate from a woman aged 45-59 years in good health and CMV-seropositive.

The rearrangement uses TRBV7-3 and TRBJ2-3; possibly TRBD2 for D (6 bases). This CDR3 contains 14 residues. Between the trimmed V and J ends, which lost 4 bases and 2 bases, there was a span of 10 bases. CDR1 and CDR2 from the germline V gene are SGHTA and FQGTGA. CDR3 region: CASSSGVVTDTQYF. The CDR3, as DNA: TGTGCCAGCAGCTCGGGAGTCGTCACAGATACGCAGTATTTT.

J is TRBJ2-1 and V is TRBV5-1; 16 bases agree with TRBD2. The CDR3 is 18 amino acids. V trimming: 4 bases; J trimming: 3 bases; junction bases outside the gene matches: 7. Per the germline V gene, CDR1 is SGHRS and CDR2 is YFSETQ. CDR3 sequence reads: CASSAGLAGGLGYNEQFF. In nucleotides, the CDR3 is TGCGCCAGCAGCGCGGGACTAGCGGGGGGGCTTGGCTACAATGAGCAGTTCTTC.

This clone turned up a few times. This sequence joins TRBV5-1 and TRBJ2-7; D might be TRBD1 (6 bases). Trimming pared 2 bases from V and 5 bases from J, leaving 11 bases between. The CDR3 is 13 residues long. Per the germline V gene, CDR1 is SGHRS and CDR2 is YFSETQ. The CDR3 is CASSLQGPDEQYF. CDR3 nucleotide sequence: TGCGCCAGCAGCTTACAGGGACCGGACGAGCAGTACTTC.

V and J are TRBV6-6 and TRBJ2-7; no firm D call. The CDR3 runs to 11 residues. Trimming shortened V by 2 bases and J by 3 bases, and 2 bases separated the two germline ends. Per germline, CDR1 MNHNY and CDR2 SVGAGI (reference sequence). The CDR3 spells CASSYLYEQYF. The DNA of the CDR3 is TGTGCCAGCAGTTACCTCTACGAGCAGTACTTC.

The table lists this clone with a few counts. The chain has TRBV15 and TRBJ1-4, with no clear D. V was shortened by 0 bases and J by 4 bases, with 15 bases between the two germline ends. Germline V gene data show CDR1 as LNHNV and CDR2 as YYDKDF (reference sequence). The CDR3 length is 17 residues. CDR3 bases: TGTGCCACCAGCAGAGATTCCAACTTGGTCCTTAATGAAAAACTGTTTTTT. It codes for CATSRDSNLVLNEKLFF.

The genes are TRBV5-4 and TRBJ2-5; the match to TRBD2 covers 16 bases. CDR1 is SGHNT, CDR2 YYREEE, per germline (reference sequence). V was pared by 4 bases and J by 3 bases, with 9 bases of the junction left unmatched. The CDR3 length is 18 residues. The chain's CDR3 is CASSPPGLAGGLKETQYF. DNA for the CDR3: TGTGCCAGCAGCCCCCCGGGACTAGCGGGGGGGTTAAAAGAGACCCAGTACTTC.

The chain uses TRBV5-1 and TRBJ1-1; the D is unclear. The V end was cut by 1 base, the J end by 1 base, with 11 bases between. The CDR3 runs to 15 residues. The germline gives CDR1 SGHRS, CDR2 YFSETQ. CDR3 sequence (DNA): TGCGCCAGCAGCTTGCGAGGGTGGGGGAACACTGAAGCTTTCTTT. Protein: CASSLRGWGNTEAFF.

The chain has TRBV10-3 and TRBJ1-5; 9 bases map to TRBD1. The CDR3 runs to 16 residues. Looked up from germline, CDR1 is ENHRY and CDR2 is SYGVKD. V shed 8 bases, J shed 2 bases, and the junction held 10 bases outside the gene matches. The CDR3 DNA reads TGTGCCATCGATGGGGGACAGGGAGGTGGCAATCAGCCCCAGCATTTT. Protein: CAIDGGQGGGNQPQHF.

The chain combines TRBV7-9 with TRBJ1-2; 9 nucleotides agree with TRBD1. Germline loops: CDR1 SEHNR, CDR2 FQNEAQ (reference sequence). This CDR3 contains 14 residues. V lost 3 bases, J lost 2 bases, and 1 base stayed unmatched. This CDR3 reads CASSFGTGNYGYTF. Here the CDR3 DNA reads TGTGCCAGCAGCTTTGGGACAGGGAACTATGGCTACACCTTC.

The chain carries TRBV7-2 and TRBJ1-2; tentatively, D is TRBD1 (5 bases). Germline-derived CDR1 and CDR2 are SGHTA and FQGNSA. Trimming pared 0 bases from V and 6 bases from J, leaving 8 bases between. This CDR3 comprises 13 residues. This chain's CDR3 is CASSLATANGYTF. The CDR3, as DNA: TGTGCCAGCAGCTTAGCGACAGCAAATGGCTACACCTTC. The full variable domain, in which reference TRBV7-2 and TRBJ1-2 provide the parts outside the CDR3, is GAGVSQSPSNKVTEKGKDVELRCDPISGHTALYWYRQSLGQGLEFLIYFQGNSAPDKSGLPSDRFSAERTGGSVSTLTIQRTQQEDSAVYLCASSLATANGYTFGSGTRLTVV.

This chain uses TRBV6-1 with TRBJ2-5; TRBD1 aligns across 12 bases. J gave up 7 bases and V 7 bases, and 7 bases lay outside the gene matches. CDR1 and CDR2 from the germline V gene are MNHNS and SASEGT. The CDR3 consists of 14 residues. This CDR3 is CASIRDRGRGTQYF. CDR3 nucleotides: TGTGCCAGCATTCGGGACAGGGGGCGCGGGACCCAGTACTTC.

This rearrangement joins TRBV29-1 to TRBJ2-5; maybe TRBD1 (6 bases). CDR3 size: 12 residues. From germline, CDR1 is SQVTM and CDR2 ANQGSEA. The V and J ends lost 7 bases and 1 base respectively, with 10 bases between them. The CDR3 loop is CSERQAQETQYF. CDR3 bases: TGCAGCGAAAGACAGGCCCAAGAGACCCAGTACTTC.

Only a few counts were recorded for this clone. This rearrangement joins TRBV19 to TRBJ2-1; TRBD2 matches 8 bases. CDR1 and CDR2 (germline): LNHDA, SQIVND (reference sequence). Trimming cost V 4 bases and J 3 bases; bases outside gene matches: 2. CDR3 length: 14 amino acids. CDR3 sequence reads: CASSTSGFYNEQFF. Here the CDR3 DNA reads TGTGCCAGTAGTACTAGCGGGTTCTACAATGAGCAGTTCTTC.

This clone has just one count. This chain connects TRBV7-2 to TRBJ1-2, with a possible D match to TRBD1 (5 bases). CDR3 length equals 15 residues. The V gene's germline CDR1 is SGHTA and CDR2 FQGNSA. The V end lost 1 base, the J end lost 3 bases, and 12 bases lay between the germline ends. The CDR3, as DNA: TGTGCCAGCAGCTTAGAAGAGACAGCATACTATGGCTACACCTTC. Translation: CASSLEETAYYGYTF.

The CDR3 coding sequence is TGTGCCAGCAGCTCACGGACAGGACCTTCCACAGATACGCAGTATTTT. Protein sequence: CASSSRTGPSTDTQYF. The chain uses TRBV13 and TRBJ2-3, with TRBD1 matching over 7 bases. J lost 2 bases, V lost 4 bases, and 9 bases had no gene match. The CDR3 covers 16 residues. Looked up from germline, CDR1 is PRHDT and CDR2 is FYEKMQ (reference sequence).

The chain employs TRBV6-5 and TRBJ2-3, with 9 bases aligning to TRBD2. CDR3 length: 13 residues. Unmatched junction bases numbered 8, after V lost 6 bases and J lost 10 bases. The V gene's germline CDR1 is MNHEY and CDR2 SVGAGI. CDR3 sequence (DNA): TGTGCCAGCAGCCCCTTCGGCGGGAGGGCGCAGTATTTT. Protein product: CASSPFGGRAQYF.

This clone has just one count. The V call is TRBV2, the J call TRBJ2-3, with TRBD1 identical over 8 bases. The V segment lost 5 bases and the J segment 4 bases; nucleotides outside the gene matches: 5. Germline loops: CDR1 SNHLY, CDR2 FYNNEI. The CDR3 length is 14 residues. CDR3 amino acids: CASSKDRDPDTQYF. The CDR3 DNA follows: TGTGCCAGCAGTAAGGACAGGGACCCAGATACGCAGTATTTT.